Presented here are 20 T cell receptor beta chains from one specimen sequenced in a study of cytomegalovirus exposure and HLA in healthy donors. Primers included in the PCR were 60 Vbeta and 13 Jbeta primers. Assay used: immunoSEQ multiplex PCR; TCRdb lists only in-frame clones, some missing. Here the sample spans 140,000 or so clones, around 79% being singletons. Material: PBMCs. These receptor sequences come from a woman aged 25 to 39 in good health and CMV-seronegative.

To note about this clone: The identical CDR3 is also encoded by other nucleotide sequences in the sample. The rearrangement joins TRBV28 to TRBJ1-3; a possible D gene is TRBD1 (6 bases). V was shortened by 5 bases and J by 0 bases, with 8 bases between the two germline ends. This CDR3 region has 14 residues. Germline CDR1 is MDHEN and CDR2 is SYDVKM. The CDR3 loop reads CASSPQGSGNTIYF. The CDR3 DNA reads as TGTGCCAGCAGTCCACAGGGCTCTGGAAACACCATATATTTT.

V gene TRBV27 combines with J gene TRBJ2-2; 7 nucleotides align to TRBD1. In germline, CDR1 is MNHEY, CDR2 SMNVEV (reference sequence). Losses at the gene ends were 5 bases for V and 3 bases for J; bases not matched to a gene: 6. CDR3 size: 15 residues. Here the CDR3 reads CASSPGQSHTGELFF. CDR3 DNA sequence: TGTGCCAGCAGTCCGGGACAGTCTCACACCGGGGAGCTGTTTTTT.

The V gene is TRBV7-3, the J gene TRBJ2-7; 7 bases agree with TRBD1. Unmatched junction bases numbered 12, after V lost 5 bases and J lost 5 bases. The germline gives CDR1 SGHTA, CDR2 FQGTGA. This CDR3 is 15 amino acids long. Here the CDR3 DNA reads TGTGCCAGCAGCCCCCCCGGGACAGAGGGCCACGAGCAGTACTTC. Translation: CASSPPGTEGHEQYF.

V gene TRBV4-2 combines with J gene TRBJ2-5, with 11 bases fitting TRBD2. With V trimmed by 4 bases and J by 2 bases, 6 bases remained unmatched. Germline V gene lookup returns CDR1 LGHNA and CDR2 YNFKEQ. CDR3 length: 16 residues. CDR3 region: CASSPSGLADQETQYF. The CDR3 nucleotides read TGTGCCAGCAGCCCTTCGGGACTAGCGGATCAAGAGACCCAGTACTTC.

This chain joins TRBV2 and TRBJ1-5; D ambiguous. There are 13 residues in the CDR3. Germline lookup yields CDR1 SNHLY and CDR2 FYNNEI. V was pared by 3 bases and J by 3 bases, with 6 bases between. This CDR3 reads CASSDFLNQPQHF. The DNA for the CDR3 is TGTGCCAGCAGTGATTTCCTCAATCAGCCCCAGCATTTT.

This sequence joins TRBV10-1 and TRBJ2-6; the D gene is possibly TRBD1 (6 bases). Germline V gives CDR1 WNHNN, CDR2 SYGVQD (reference sequence). This CDR3 is 17 amino acids long. V was cut by 7 bases and J by 1 base, with 17 bases left in between. This CDR3 is CASTHQGIGSGANVLTF. The CDR3, as DNA: TGCGCCAGCACGCATCAGGGGATTGGATCTGGGGCCAACGTCCTGACTTTC.

The genes are TRBV7-2 and TRBJ2-7; 7 bases are shared with TRBD1. This CDR3 spans 13 amino acids. V lost 10 bases to trimming and J lost 1 base; unmatched junction nucleotides: 7. Germline V lookup: CDR1 SGHTA, CDR2 FQGNSA. In nucleotides, the CDR3 is TGTGCCACCCGGGACAGTTCATCCTACGAGCAGTACTTC. Amino acid sequence: CATRDSSSYEQYF.

V is TRBV11-2 and J is TRBJ2-7, with D tentatively TRBD2 (7 bases). The ends were cut back, 5 bases at V and 4 bases at J, with 21 bases in the middle. The CDR3 loop spans 16 amino acids. The germline V gene encodes CDR1 SGHAT and CDR2 FQNNGV. CDR3: CASSPPLGGGLYEQYF. CDR3 nucleotide sequence: TGTGCCAGCAGCCCGCCCCTGGGGGGGGGCCTTTACGAGCAGTACTTC.

V and J are TRBV7-2 and TRBJ2-7; 7 bases align to TRBD1. The length of the CDR3 is 17 residues. The V and J ends lost 0 bases and 7 bases, in that order; junction bases with no gene match: 15. In germline, CDR1 is SGHTA, CDR2 FQGNSA. This CDR3 is CASSLAGPGQLRGEQYF. The CDR3 DNA sequence: TGTGCCAGCAGCTTAGCCGGACCGGGACAGCTGAGGGGTGAGCAGTACTTC.

V is TRBV6-5 and J is TRBJ2-1; perhaps TRBD2 as D (5 bases). V lost 2 bases and J 8 bases, leaving 19 bases between the germline ends. Germline lookup yields CDR1 MNHEY and CDR2 SVGAGI. The CDR3 consists of 16 residues. CDR3 loop: CASSYGLAVGADEQFF. The CDR3 nucleotides read TGTGCCAGCAGTTACGGGCTAGCCGTAGGAGCTGATGAGCAGTTCTTC.

This chain links TRBV5-6 with TRBJ1-6; 8 bases line up with TRBD1. There are 16 residues in the CDR3. V lost 3 bases and J lost 6; bases outside the gene matches: 8. Germline CDR1 and CDR2: SGHDT and YYEEEE. CDR3 residues: CASSYDRGNTNSPLHF. For the CDR3, the DNA is TGTGCCAGCAGCTACGACAGGGGCAATACTAATTCACCCCTCCACTTT.

The rearrangement uses TRBV5-1 and TRBJ1-1; 7 bases match TRBD1. Trimming took 4 bases from V and 1 from J; bases not matched to a gene: 13. CDR1 SGHRS and CDR2 YFSETQ come from the germline V gene. This CDR3 has 17 amino acids. CDR3 region: CASSTTGVSVSNTEAFF. CDR3 nucleotides: TGCGCCAGCAGCACCACAGGGGTATCCGTTTCGAACACTGAAGCTTTCTTT. Looking up the rest from reference TRBV5-1 and TRBJ1-1 gives the full variable domain: KAGVTQTPRYLIKTRGQQVTLSCSPISGHRSVSWYQQTPGQGLQFLFEYFSETQRNKGNFPGRFSGRQFSNSRSEMNVSTLELGDSALYLCASSTTGVSVSNTEAFFGQGTRLTVV.

This chain joins TRBV7-5 and TRBJ1-5; the table names TRBD1, a call not compared with the DNA. TRBV7-5 is a documented pseudogene. The CDR3 extends over 16 amino acids. DNA for the CDR3: TGTGTCAGAAGCTTAGGACAGGGTCGTAGCAATCAGCCCCAGCATTTT. Its translation: CVRSLGQGRSNQPQHF.

The rearrangement links TRBV6-5 to TRBJ1-2, with 7 positions matching TRBD1. The CDR3 is made up of 13 amino acids. Germline CDR1 reads MNHEY; CDR2 reads SVGAGI. V was pared by 6 bases and J by 7 bases, with 8 bases of the junction left unmatched. The CDR3 DNA sequence: TGTGCCAGCAGCAGGACAGGTTCGGTTGGCTACACCTTC. This encodes CASSRTGSVGYTF.

The chain has TRBV30 and TRBJ2-5; 12 bases are shared with TRBD2. Germline CDR1 is GTSNPN and CDR2 is SVGIG (reference sequence). The CDR3 sequence is 17 residues long. With 0 bases clipped from V and 5 bases from J, the junction kept 10 bases outside the gene matches. As DNA, the CDR3 is TGTGCCTGGAGTGTAGGGCTAGCGGGGGGGCCCTTGGAGACCCAGTACTTC. Translating gives CAWSVGLAGGPLETQYF.

This chain uses TRBV6-5 with TRBJ2-7; D call uncertain. Deletions cut 2 bases from V and 7 bases from J, with 6 bases between. Germline V gene sequence: CDR1 MNHEY, CDR2 SVGAGI. CDR3 length: 11 residues. CDR3 protein: CASSYLSEQYF. DNA of the CDR3: TGTGCCAGCAGTTACCTCTCGGAGCAGTACTTC.

This rearrangement joins TRBV7-2 to TRBJ1-1; possible D gene TRBD1, 5 bases. Looked up from germline, CDR1 is SGHTA and CDR2 is FQGNSA. CDR3 size: 13 residues. The V end was cut by 3 bases, the J end by 4 bases, with 9 bases between. The CDR3 sequence is CASSFRDSTEAFF. The CDR3 nucleotides read TGTGCCAGCAGCTTCAGGGACTCCACTGAAGCTTTCTTT.

The CDR3 bases are TGTGCCAGCAGTGAATTAGGTCAGGGCACTGAAGCTTTCTTT. Encoded protein: CASSELGQGTEAFF. V is TRBV25-1 and J is TRBJ1-1; maybe TRBD1 (5 bases). Germline V gene sequence: CDR1 MGHDK, CDR2 SYGVNS. CDR3 size: 14 residues. Trimming pared 1 base from V and 4 bases from J, leaving 10 bases between.

The V and J genes are TRBV6-1 and TRBJ1-2; TRBD1 is a possible D gene (5 bases). This CDR3 spans 14 amino acids. V shed 6 bases and J shed 4 bases, with 15 bases lying between them. Germline CDR1 is MNHNS and CDR2 is SASEGT. CDR3 DNA sequence: TGTGCCAGCAGGGGGGGGTGGGGCATCTATGGCTACACCTTC. As protein: CASRGGWGIYGYTF.

The CDR3 DNA follows: TGTGCCAGTAGGGCTACGACGGGAGGGTACTATGGCTACACCTTC. Translation gives CASRATTGGYYGYTF. The V gene is TRBV19, the J gene TRBJ1-2; D gene uncertain. The CDR3 runs to 15 residues. Trimming shortened V by 6 bases and J by 3 bases, and 17 bases separated the two germline ends. Germline CDR1 reads LNHDA; CDR2 reads SQIVND (reference sequence).